This TCR beta chain was observed in a study of blood T cell repertoires in COVID-19. Overall study context: Samples taken during acute and convalescent COVID-19 were collected in the United States, Italy and Spain. PBMCs, B-cell-depleted T cells, or T cells provided the cDNA or gDNA that made up the material.

In the authors' methods: Reference gene primer amplification yielded estimated nucleated cell counts. The table came from immunoSEQ multiplex PCR; TCRdb's copy has only in-frame clones and leaves some out. Clone size and the V and J calls come from that table; the DNA yielded D and trimming. The data contain 200,000 to 250,000 clones, about four fifths of them seen just once; the ten biggest clones take up approximately 4%. Individuals drawn from 24 US areas were roughly 18 to 95 years old. Germline V gene sequence: CDR1 KGHDR, CDR2 SFDVKD. CDR3 length: 13 residues. Trimming removed 2 bases at V and 6 bases at J, with 7 bases between.

The sequencing input was PBMCs or T cells enriched from blood (not recorded which). The TCR originated in a woman aged 35 to 49 who had been exposed to COVID-19. The chain links TRBV24-1 to TRBJ2-1; no reliable D call. The CDR3 nucleotides read TGTGCCACCAGTGATTCCCCTCTCAATGAGCAGTTCTTC. Protein: CATSDSPLNEQFF.